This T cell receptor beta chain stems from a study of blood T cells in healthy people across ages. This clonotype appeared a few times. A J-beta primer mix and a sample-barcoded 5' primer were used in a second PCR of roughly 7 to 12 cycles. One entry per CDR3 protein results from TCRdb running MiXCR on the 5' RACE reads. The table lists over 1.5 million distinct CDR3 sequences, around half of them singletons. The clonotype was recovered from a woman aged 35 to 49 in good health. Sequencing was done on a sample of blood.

The CDR3, as DNA: TGCGCCAGCAGCGGGGAGGGAAAAGAGACCCAGTACTTC. Its protein product is CASSGEGKETQYF. V is TRBV5-1 and J is TRBJ2-5; 7 positions match TRBD2. V gave up 4 bases and J gave up 3 bases; unmatched junction bases: 3. This CDR3 is 13 amino acids long. Germline lookup yields CDR1 SGHRS and CDR2 YFSETQ.